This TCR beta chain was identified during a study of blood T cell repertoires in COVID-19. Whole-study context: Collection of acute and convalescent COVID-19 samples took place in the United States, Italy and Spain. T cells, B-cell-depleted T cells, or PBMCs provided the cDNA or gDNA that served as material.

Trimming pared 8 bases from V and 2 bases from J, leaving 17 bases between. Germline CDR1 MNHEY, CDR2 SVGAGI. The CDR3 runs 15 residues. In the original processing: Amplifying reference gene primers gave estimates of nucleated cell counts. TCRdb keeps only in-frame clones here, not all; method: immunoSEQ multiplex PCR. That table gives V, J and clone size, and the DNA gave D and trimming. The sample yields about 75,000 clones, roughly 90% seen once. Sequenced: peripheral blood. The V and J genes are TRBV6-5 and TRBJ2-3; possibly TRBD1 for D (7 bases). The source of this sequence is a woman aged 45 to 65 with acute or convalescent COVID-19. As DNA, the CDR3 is TGTGCCAGCGGGAAACGCGGGACAGTCACAGATACGCAGTATTTT. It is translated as CASGKRGTVTDTQYF.